The clone carrying this T cell receptor beta chain was observed a single time. This specimen comes from a study of blood T cell repertoires in COVID-19. The V gene lost 2 bases and the J gene lost 6 bases, with 10 bases spanning the gap. CDR3 length equals 14 residues. CDR1 and CDR2 (germline): MRHNA, SNTAGT. TCRdb's copy holds only in-frame clones and misses some; the assay was immunoSEQ multiplex PCR. The sample records around 150,000 clones, roughly 82% being singletons. Sequenced sample: peripheral blood. The rearrangement links TRBV6-4 to TRBJ2-2, with D uncertain. This clonotype was obtained from a middle-aged woman with COVID-19, enrolled during active disease. DNA for the CDR3: TGTGCCAGCAGTGACCTAGTCGGCGCCGGGGAGCTGTTTTTT. This translates into CASSDLVGAGELFF.